This note documents a single T cell receptor beta chain sequence. The antigen is undetermined. Investigators merged groups given second doses at roughly 4 or roughly 12 weeks. The repertoire was sequenced with immunoSEQ multiplex PCR; TCRdb's copy has only in-frame clones and lacks some. The sample lists 100,000 or so clones; 75% to 95% were seen once. The CDR3 sequence is 14 residues long. The J segment lost 4 bases and the V segment lost 3 bases, leaving 3 bases of the junction unmatched. Germline V lookup: CDR1 SEHNR, CDR2 FQNEAQ (reference sequence). The sample originates from a study of T cell responses to AZD1222 COVID-19 vaccine. Notes on the study in general: Donors were largely white British and mainly female; clonal diversity was possibly underestimated. All repertoire sampling was performed exclusively after the peak T cell response.

The sample in question was peripheral blood, obtained 28 days after the second AZD1222 dose. This receptor was taken from an adult who received the AZD1222 COVID-19 vaccine. The chain combines TRBV7-9 with TRBJ1-1, with 9 bases that match TRBD1. CDR3 region: CASSFTGGGTEAFF. In nucleotides, the CDR3 is TGTGCCAGCAGCTTCACAGGGGGCGGCACTGAAGCTTTCTTT.